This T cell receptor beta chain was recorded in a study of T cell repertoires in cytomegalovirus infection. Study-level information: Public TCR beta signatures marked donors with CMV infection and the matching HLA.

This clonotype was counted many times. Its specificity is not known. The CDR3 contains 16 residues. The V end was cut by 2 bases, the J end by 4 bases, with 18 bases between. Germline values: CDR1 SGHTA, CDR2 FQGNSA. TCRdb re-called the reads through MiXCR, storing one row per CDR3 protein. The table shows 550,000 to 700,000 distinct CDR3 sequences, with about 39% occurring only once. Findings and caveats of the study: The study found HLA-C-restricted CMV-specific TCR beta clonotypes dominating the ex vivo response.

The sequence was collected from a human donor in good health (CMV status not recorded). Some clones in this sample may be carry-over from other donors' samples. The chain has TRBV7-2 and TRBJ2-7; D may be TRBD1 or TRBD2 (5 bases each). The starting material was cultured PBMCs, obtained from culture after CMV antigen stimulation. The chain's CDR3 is CASSLQRMFGAYEQYF. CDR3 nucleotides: TGTGCCAGCAGCTTACAGCGGATGTTCGGGGCGTACGAGCAGTACTTC.